This T cell receptor (beta chain) was identified in a study of brain T cells in children with intractable seizures. Time point given: blood from clinic visit 5 months post-surgery; TSC patient then seizure free. Only cases whose brain tissue showed the highest T cell transcript signatures were sequenced. Before surgery, patients took at least one anti-epileptic drug. In regard to this clone: Its antigen is currently unknown.

This CDR3 is 16 amino acids long. Germline-derived CDR1 and CDR2 are MNHNY and SVGAGI (reference sequence). V was clipped by 7 bases and J by 1 base, with 20 bases between them. Findings and caveats of the study: Pre- and post-surgery blood differed in depth, so pre-surgery absences may be undersampling.

TCRdb keeps only in-frame clones here, not all; method: immunoSEQ multiplex PCR. The repertoire includes a few hundred thousand clones, more than 85% of them detected once, and approximately 5% sits in the top ten. The receptor was isolated from a boy younger than two with tuberous sclerosis and intractable seizures. The rearrangement uses TRBV6-6 and TRBJ2-7; D not certain. Material: peripheral blood, obtained more than 4 months after surgery. CDR3 sequence reads: CASNYSPAPVSYEQYF. CDR3 bases: TGTGCCAGCAATTATTCTCCCGCCCCAGTGTCCTACGAGCAGTACTTC.